This T cell receptor (beta chain) is from a study of neoadjuvant anti-PD-1 for oral cavity cancer. Study background: Patients without progression received a fourth nivolumab dose around day 43, then surgical resection on days 50-56.

TCRdb's copy holds only in-frame clones and misses some; the assay was immunoSEQ multiplex PCR. Among 60,000 to 75,000 clones listed, more than 70% were seen once. In its sample, this clone was seen once. The target antigen is unknown. Whole-study findings and limits: Higher pretreatment blood Treg/Th17 ratios correlated with higher pretreatment blood and lower post-treatment tumor TCRbeta clonality. Post-nivolumab, blood T cell clonality was significantly elevated in non-responders.

Patients were newly diagnosed with stage II-IVA oral cavity squamous cell carcinoma without prior systemic or radiation treatment. Germline CDR1 WSHSY, CDR2 SAAADI. J gave up 2 bases and V 5 bases, and 4 bases lay outside the gene matches. The length of the CDR3 is 14 residues. The sequenced sample was PBMCs, obtained before nivolumab (anti-PD-1) treatment. The receptor comes from a person aged 40 to 85 with oral cavity squamous cell carcinoma. The chain recombines TRBV10-2 with TRBJ2-7; TRBD2 aligns across 9 bases. CDR3 amino acids: CASSWLAGPYEQYF. Here the CDR3 DNA reads TGCGCCAGCAGTTGGCTAGCGGGACCCTACGAGCAGTACTTC.